This TCR beta chain was documented in a study of cytomegalovirus exposure and HLA in healthy donors. In the study overall: The approximately 120 validation repertoires were reported in a later analysis to have been generated on the same platform as the roughly 670 first-cohort repertoires.

Turning to this clone: The antigen is unknown.

Study outcomes and limitations: Rarity held for most TCR sequences, but there were some public TCRs that occurred in many donors. Listed as cytomegalovirus-associated were 164 TCR beta chains.

Some clones are missing from TCRdb's copy, which holds only in-frame ones; the method was immunoSEQ multiplex PCR. Of roughly 330,000 clones listed, roughly 90% are singletons. V lost 1 base, J lost 6 bases, and 19 bases lay in between. This CDR3 has 16 amino acids. Germline V lookup: CDR1 SGHDT, CDR2 YYEEEE. This clonotype was sampled from a woman under 40 in good health and CMV-seropositive. The material sequenced was PBMCs. The V and J genes are TRBV5-6 and TRBJ1-2; perhaps TRBD1 as D (6 bases). The CDR3 protein is CASSLITTDGGNGYTF. DNA for the CDR3: TGTGCCAGCAGCTTGATCACAACGGACGGGGGCAATGGCTACACCTTC.